This entry concerns a single TCR beta chain. Its antigen is unknown. The data were taken from a study of monozygotic twins with inflammatory bowel disease. Study observations and caveats: Repertoire similarity did not separate concordant from discordant twins, possibly from limited power.

One blood sample of about 2.3 ml was taken from each donor. Using eight separate reactions per sample, the authors generated cDNA. Each CDR3 protein gets one entry in TCRdb, which reprocessed the 5' RACE reads and gives no DNA. This sample's table reports more than 300,000 distinct CDR3 sequences. The sample was blood. This clonotype originated in a human donor with ulcerative colitis or Crohn's disease, or a healthy co-twin of an affected twin (not recorded which).

The CDR3 region is CASSLGRGGRMNTEAFF. The V call is TRBV11-2, the J call TRBJ1-1. The CDR3 consists of 17 residues. The germline V gene has CDR1 SGHAT and CDR2 FQNNGV. The full variable domain, its missing parts supplied by reference TRBV11-2 and TRBJ1-1, is EAGVAQSPRYKIIEKRQSVAFWCNPISGHATLYWYQQILGQGPKLLIQFQNNGVVDDSQLPKDRFSAERLKGVDSTLKIQPAKLEDSAVYLCASSLGRGGRMNTEAFFGQGTRLTVV.